A selection of T cell receptor beta chains follows, all from one sample in a study of blood T cell repertoires in COVID-19. The repertoire was sequenced with immunoSEQ multiplex PCR; TCRdb's copy has only in-frame clones and lacks some. The data hold some 150,000 clones, with 84% observed a single time. Sample: PBMCs or T cells enriched from blood (not recorded which). These receptor sequences come from a man aged 50-59 years who had recovered from COVID-19. Each CDR3 is given without its conserved first and last residue.

TRBV28	13	TRBJ1-5	ASSLLTGGNQPQH
TRBV20-1	9	TRBJ1-1	SASRVPEAF
TRBV19	12	TRBJ1-1	ASSIGQVGTEAF
TRBV7-9	13	TRBJ1-1	ASSHWTNLNTEAF
TRBV18	12	TRBJ1-2	ASSPPSPTRGYT
TRBV19	13	TRBJ2-3	ASSIEGGGGDTQY
TRBV28	11	TRBJ1-2	ASSLHQAYGYT
TRBV6-5	12	TRBJ1-2	ASSPPGGGYGYT
TRBV24-1	12	TRBJ1-2	ATSDSDRAYGYT
TRBV28	13	TRBJ1-4	ASKQGGGLNEKLF
TRBV4-1	15	TRBJ2-1	ASSQGTSGGSYNEQF
TRBV6-5	10	TRBJ2-7	ASSPQGYEQY
TRBV12-3/TRBV12-4	10	TRBJ1-2	ASSPGQRGYT
TRBV5-1	15	TRBJ2-7	ASSLGGRGTYSYEQY
TRBV24-1	14	TRBJ2-7	ATSDPSGGTPYEQY
TRBV25-1	11	TRBJ1-1	ASRRGSGPEAF
TRBV18	13	TRBJ1-5	ASSRDRERDQPQH
TRBV11-2	12	TRBJ1-1	ASMFRQGDTEAF
TRBV5-1	14	TRBJ2-2	ASSPTAGENTGELF
TRBV28	13	TRBJ2-7	ASSSTLGAALEQY
TRBV19	12	TRBJ2-2	ASSSQGMSGELF
TRBV29-1	11	TRBJ1-1	SARQNTNTEAF
TRBV7-9	22	TRBJ2-5	ARSTTGGPTNKGKQVVYQETQY
TRBV3-1/TRBV3-2	11	TRBJ1-2	ASSQGGVYGYT
TRBV5-1	13	TRBJ2-7	ASSQRLAESYEQY
TRBV5-6	14	TRBJ1-6	ASSSGQSSYNSPLH
TRBV3-1/TRBV3-2	15	TRBJ2-7	ASSQDTRLAGSYEQY
TRBV23-1	15	TRBJ1-1	ASSQSIGDRGNTEAF
TRBV7-9	11	TRBJ2-1	ASRRDTYNEQF
TRBV6-4	11	TRBJ2-3	ASSEGLSDTQY
TRBV25-1	12	TRBJ1-2	ASSEINRLDGYT
TRBV4-1	14	TRBJ2-2	ASSHSGLPGTGELF
TRBV30	13	TRBJ1-5	AWDSGGGRNQPQH
TRBV3-1/TRBV3-2	13	TRBJ1-1	ASSQAQGRNTEAF
TRBV7-8	14	TRBJ1-5	ASSHDRGRSNQPQH
TRBV6-5	13	TRBJ2-7	ASRYTSGGAGEQY
TRBV2	14	TRBJ1-6	ASLRIQGAGNSPLH